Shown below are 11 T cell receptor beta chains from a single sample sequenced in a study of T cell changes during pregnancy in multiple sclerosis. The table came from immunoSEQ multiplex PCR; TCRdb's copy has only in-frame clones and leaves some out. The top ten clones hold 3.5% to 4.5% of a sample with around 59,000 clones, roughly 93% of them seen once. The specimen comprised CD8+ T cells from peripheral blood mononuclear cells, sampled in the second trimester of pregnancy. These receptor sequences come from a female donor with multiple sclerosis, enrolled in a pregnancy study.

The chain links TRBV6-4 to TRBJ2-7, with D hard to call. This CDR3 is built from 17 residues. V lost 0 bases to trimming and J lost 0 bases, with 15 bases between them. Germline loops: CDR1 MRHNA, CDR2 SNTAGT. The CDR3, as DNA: TGTGCCAGCAGTGACTCGAAGTTGGCAGTCGACTCCTACGAGCAGTACTTC. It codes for CASSDSKLAVDSYEQYF.

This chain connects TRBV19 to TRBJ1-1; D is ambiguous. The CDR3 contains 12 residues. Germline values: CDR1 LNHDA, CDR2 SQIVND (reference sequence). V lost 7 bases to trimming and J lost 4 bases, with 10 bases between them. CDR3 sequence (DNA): TGTGCCAGTATCGAGGGAAGCACTGAAGCTTTCTTT. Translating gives CASIEGSTEAFF.

This chain's CDR3 is CASSESPGQGFGYTF. CDR3 nucleotide sequence: TGTGCCAGCAGTGAGAGTCCGGGACAGGGTTTTGGCTACACCTTC. V and J are TRBV6-4 and TRBJ1-2, with 9 bases identical to TRBD1. The length of the CDR3 is 15 residues. V lost 3 bases, J lost 7 bases, and 9 bases stayed unmatched. Per the germline V gene, CDR1 is MRHNA and CDR2 is SNTAGT.

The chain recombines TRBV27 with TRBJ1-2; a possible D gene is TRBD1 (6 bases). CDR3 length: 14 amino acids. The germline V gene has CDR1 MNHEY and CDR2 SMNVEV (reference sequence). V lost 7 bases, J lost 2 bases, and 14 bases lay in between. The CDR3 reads CASTSIRGNYGYTF. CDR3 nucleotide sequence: TGTGCCAGCACCTCAATCAGGGGCAACTATGGCTACACCTTC.

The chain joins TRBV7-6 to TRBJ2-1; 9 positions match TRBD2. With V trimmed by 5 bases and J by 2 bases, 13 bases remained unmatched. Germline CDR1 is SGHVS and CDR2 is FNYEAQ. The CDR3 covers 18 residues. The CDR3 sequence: CASSLTKAGGRAYNEQFF. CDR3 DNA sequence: TGTGCCAGCAGCCTAACGAAGGCGGGCGGGAGGGCCTACAATGAGCAGTTCTTC.

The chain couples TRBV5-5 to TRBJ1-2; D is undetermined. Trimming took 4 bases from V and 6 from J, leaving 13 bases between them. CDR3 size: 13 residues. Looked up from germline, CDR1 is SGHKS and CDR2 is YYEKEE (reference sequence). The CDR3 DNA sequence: TGTGCCAGCAGCCCTCTCGGCGGGGATGGCTACACCTTC. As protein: CASSPLGGDGYTF.

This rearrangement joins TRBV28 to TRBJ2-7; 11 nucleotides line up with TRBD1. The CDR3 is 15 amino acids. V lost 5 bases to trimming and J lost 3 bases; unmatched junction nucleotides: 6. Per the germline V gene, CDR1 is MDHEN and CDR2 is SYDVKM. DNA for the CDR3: TGTGCCAGCAGTGGGCCGGGACAGGGGGACTACGAGCAGTACTTC. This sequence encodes CASSGPGQGDYEQYF.

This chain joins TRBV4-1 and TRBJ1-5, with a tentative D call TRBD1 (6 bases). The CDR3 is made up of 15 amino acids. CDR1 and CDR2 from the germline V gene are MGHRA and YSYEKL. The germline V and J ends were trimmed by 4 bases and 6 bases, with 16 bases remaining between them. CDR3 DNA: TGCGCCAGCAGCCTTAACAGGGCGTCGGGTCAGCCCCAGCATTTT. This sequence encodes CASSLNRASGQPQHF.

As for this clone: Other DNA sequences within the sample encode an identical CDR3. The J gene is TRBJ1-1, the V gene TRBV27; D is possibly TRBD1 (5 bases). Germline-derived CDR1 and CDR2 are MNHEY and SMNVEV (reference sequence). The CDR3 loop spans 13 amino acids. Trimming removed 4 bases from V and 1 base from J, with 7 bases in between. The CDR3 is CASSSTGNTEAFF. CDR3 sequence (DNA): TGTGCCAGCAGTTCTACAGGGAACACTGAAGCTTTCTTT.

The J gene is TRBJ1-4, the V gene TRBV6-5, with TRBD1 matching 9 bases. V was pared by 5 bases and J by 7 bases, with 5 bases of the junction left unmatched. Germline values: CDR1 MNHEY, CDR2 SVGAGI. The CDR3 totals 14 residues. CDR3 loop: CASSLTGGLEKLFF. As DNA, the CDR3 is TGTGCCAGCAGTCTGACAGGGGGTCTTGAAAAACTGTTTTTT.

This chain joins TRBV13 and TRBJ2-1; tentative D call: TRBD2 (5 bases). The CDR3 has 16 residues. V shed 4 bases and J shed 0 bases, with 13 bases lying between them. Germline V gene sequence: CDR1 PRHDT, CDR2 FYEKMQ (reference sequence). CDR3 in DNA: TGTGCCAGCAGCTCCACCGGGGTTAGCTCCTACAATGAGCAGTTCTTC. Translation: CASSSTGVSSYNEQFF.